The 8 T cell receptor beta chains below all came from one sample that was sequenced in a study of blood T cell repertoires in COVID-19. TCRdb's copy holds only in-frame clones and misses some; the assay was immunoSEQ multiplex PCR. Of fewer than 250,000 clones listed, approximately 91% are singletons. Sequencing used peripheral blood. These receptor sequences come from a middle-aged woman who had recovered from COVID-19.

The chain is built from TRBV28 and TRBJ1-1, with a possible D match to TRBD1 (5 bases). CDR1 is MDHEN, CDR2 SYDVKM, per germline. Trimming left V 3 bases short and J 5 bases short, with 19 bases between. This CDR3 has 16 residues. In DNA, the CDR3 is TGTGCCAGCAGTTTTGGGTCAGAAAACGGGGGGACTGAAGCTTTCTTT. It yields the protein CASSFGSENGGTEAFF.

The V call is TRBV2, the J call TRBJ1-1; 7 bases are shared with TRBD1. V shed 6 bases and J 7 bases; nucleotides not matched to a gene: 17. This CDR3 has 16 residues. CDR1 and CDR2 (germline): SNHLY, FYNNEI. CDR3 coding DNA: TGTGCCAGCAGAGCCCCTAGGGACAGAAAAACTAATGAAGCTTTCTTT. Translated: CASRAPRDRKTNEAFF.

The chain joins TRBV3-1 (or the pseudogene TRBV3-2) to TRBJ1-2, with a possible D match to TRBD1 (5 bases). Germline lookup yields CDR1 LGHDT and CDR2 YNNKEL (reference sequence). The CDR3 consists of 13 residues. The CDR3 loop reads CSSWGAKNYGYTF. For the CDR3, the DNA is TGTTCAAGTTGGGGCGCGAAAAACTATGGCTACACCTTC.

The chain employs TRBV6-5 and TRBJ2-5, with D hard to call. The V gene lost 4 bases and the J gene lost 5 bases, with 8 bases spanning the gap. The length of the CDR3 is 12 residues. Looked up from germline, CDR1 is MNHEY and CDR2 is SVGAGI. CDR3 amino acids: CASSSPRETQYF. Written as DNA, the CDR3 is TGTGCCAGCAGTTCACCTCGGGAGACCCAGTACTTC.

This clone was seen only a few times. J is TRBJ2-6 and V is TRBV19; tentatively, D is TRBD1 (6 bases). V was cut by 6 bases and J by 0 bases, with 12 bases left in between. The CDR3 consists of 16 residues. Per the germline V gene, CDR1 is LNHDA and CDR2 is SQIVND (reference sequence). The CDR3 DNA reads TGTGCCAGTAGCGTGGGACACTCCTCTGGGGCCAACGTCCTGACTTTC. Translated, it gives CASSVGHSSGANVLTF.

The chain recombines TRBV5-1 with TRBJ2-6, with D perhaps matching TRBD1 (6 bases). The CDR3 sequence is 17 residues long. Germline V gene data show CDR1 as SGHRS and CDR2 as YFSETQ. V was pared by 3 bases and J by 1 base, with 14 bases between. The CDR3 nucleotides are TGCGCCAGCAGCTCACGGACAGTTTCATCTGGGGCCAACGTCCTGACTTTC. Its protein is CASSSRTVSSGANVLTF.

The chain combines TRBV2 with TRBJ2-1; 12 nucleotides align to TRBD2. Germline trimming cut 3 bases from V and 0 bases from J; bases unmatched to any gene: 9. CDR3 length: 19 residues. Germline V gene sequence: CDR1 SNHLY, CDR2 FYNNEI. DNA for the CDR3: TGTGCCAGCAGTGAGCTAGCGGGAGGGTATCTGAGCTCCTACAATGAGCAGTTCTTC. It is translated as CASSELAGGYLSSYNEQFF.

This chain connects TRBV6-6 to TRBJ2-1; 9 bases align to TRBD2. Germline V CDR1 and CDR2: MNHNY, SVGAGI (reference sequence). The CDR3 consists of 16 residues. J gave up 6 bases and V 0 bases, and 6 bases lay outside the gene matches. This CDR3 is CASSYSWGGRGNEQFF. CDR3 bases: TGTGCCAGCAGTTACTCGTGGGGCGGGAGGGGCAATGAGCAGTTCTTC.